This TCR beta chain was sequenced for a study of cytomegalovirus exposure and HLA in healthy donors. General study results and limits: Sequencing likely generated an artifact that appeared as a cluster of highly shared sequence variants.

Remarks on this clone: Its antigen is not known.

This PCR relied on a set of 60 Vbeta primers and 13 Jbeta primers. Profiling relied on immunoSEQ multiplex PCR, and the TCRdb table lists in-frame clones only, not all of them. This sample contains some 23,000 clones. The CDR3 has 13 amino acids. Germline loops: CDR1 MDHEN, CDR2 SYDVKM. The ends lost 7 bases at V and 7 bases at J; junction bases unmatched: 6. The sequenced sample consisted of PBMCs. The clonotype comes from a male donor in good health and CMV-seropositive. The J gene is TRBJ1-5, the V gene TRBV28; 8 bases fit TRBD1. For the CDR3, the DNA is TGTGCCAGCACCATCAGGGGGCGGCAGCCCCAGCATTTT. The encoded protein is CASTIRGRQPQHF.